A selection of T cell receptor beta chains follows, all from one sample in a study of blood T cell repertoires in COVID-19. The assay was immunoSEQ multiplex PCR, and TCRdb's table has in-frame clones only and misses some. The repertoire holds just over 250,000 clones, roughly 86% seen once, with approximately 2.2% in the top ten. Sequencing input: peripheral blood. Source of these receptors: a woman aged 45-60 years with acute or convalescent COVID-19. Each CDR3 is given with its conserved first and last residue. The D gene is left open where the match is weak. Size is stated for part of the rows, as once, few or many counts, or as a class when the clone is expanded.

cdr3_nt cdr3_aa clone_size d_call j_call cdr3_length v_call
TGTGCCACCCAACCTTTCGACAATTTCTATGGCTACACCTTC CATQPFDNFYGYTF . . TRBJ1-2 14 TRBV6-5
TGTGCCAGCAGCCTAGGACTAGCGGGAGTGTGGCAGTTCTTC CASSLGLAGVWQFF . TRBD2 TRBJ2-1 14 TRBV6-2/TRBV6-3
TGTGCCAGCAGCCCGCGGCGGGAGGGCCTAAAAGAGACCCAGTACTTC CASSPRREGLKETQYF . TRBD2 TRBJ2-5 16 TRBV7-9
TGTGCCACCAGTGATGCACTAGCGGGAGATGGGCTTGAGCAGTTCTTC CATSDALAGDGLEQFF . TRBD2 TRBJ2-1 16 TRBV24-1
TGTGCCGTCGGACAGGGGGCATCTGGAAACACCATATATTTT CAVGQGASGNTIYF . TRBD1 TRBJ1-3 14 TRBV10-3
TGTGCCAGAAGCCCGGCGGGGCCATGGGAGGAAAAACTGTTTTTT CARSPAGPWEEKLFF . . TRBJ1-4 15 TRBV5-3
TGTGCCAGCAGTTCTCAGGGTGCCGCAAATGAAAAACTGTTTTTT CASSSQGAANEKLFF few . TRBJ1-4 15 TRBV7-2
TGTGCCAGTATAAAGGCCCCAGGGGGTGGTCAGCCCCAGCATTTT CASIKAPGGGQPQHF few TRBD1 TRBJ1-5 15 TRBV19
TGTGCCTGGAGTGGACAGGGGGCAGGGCAAGAGACCCAGTACTTC CAWSGQGAGQETQYF . TRBD1 TRBJ2-5 15 TRBV30
TGCGCCAGCAGCTTGGCGGTAGCGGTTACGTACGAGCAGTACTTC CASSLAVAVTYEQYF . . TRBJ2-7 15 TRBV5-1
TGTGCCAGCAGGGGGGGGACAGGGAACACCGGGGAGCTGTTTTTT CASRGGTGNTGELFF . . TRBJ2-2 15 TRBV2
TGTGCCAGCAGTCAGGGGGCGATTTACGAGCAGTACTTC CASSQGAIYEQYF . TRBD1 TRBJ2-7 13 TRBV27
TGTGCCAGCTCCGCGGCGCTAGCGTCTATGTCCTACAATGAGCAGTTCTTC CASSAALASMSYNEQFF . . TRBJ2-1 17 TRBV18
TGTGCCAGCAGTTTAGCGGGAGAGGTCAATGAGCAGTTCTTC CASSLAGEVNEQFF . TRBD2 TRBJ2-1 14 TRBV27
TGTGCCAGCAGCTTAGACCCCTCAGGTTACGAGCAGTACTTC CASSLDPSGYEQYF . . TRBJ2-7 14 TRBV11-3
TGTGCCAGCAGCCCCGCCCAGGGGTTGGGGACTGAAGCTTTCTTT CASSPAQGLGTEAFF . . TRBJ1-1 15 TRBV7-9
TGCGCCAGCCGACACTCGAGGGGGCCCAAAAAAAACACTGAAGCTTTCTTT CASRHSRGPKKNTEAFF . TRBD1 TRBJ1-1 17 TRBV10-1
TGTGCCAGCAGCCCCACCCGGGCCGGGAGTAGCTCCTACGAGCAGTACTTC CASSPTRAGSSSYEQYF . . TRBJ2-7 17 TRBV7-2
TGTGCCAGCAGCTTCAGGGGGCCAGATGAGCAGTTCTTC CASSFRGPDEQFF . TRBD1 TRBJ2-1 13 TRBV7-6
TGTGCCAGCACGGGACTAGCGGGAGGGGACACCGGGGAGCTGTTTTTT CASTGLAGGDTGELFF . TRBD2 TRBJ2-2 16 TRBV25-1
TGTGCCAGCAGTTACCGAGCTAACTATGGCTACACCTTC CASSYRANYGYTF . . TRBJ1-2 13 TRBV6-5
TGTGCCAGCAGCCGAAGCGGGAGGGCCTTCGAGCAGTACTTC CASSRSGRAFEQYF . TRBD2 TRBJ2-7 14 TRBV28
TGTGCCAGCAGCATCGGACAGGGGGACCTCCACTTT CASSIGQGDLHF . TRBD1 TRBJ1-6 12 TRBV7-9
TGTGCCAGCAGCTTGGGACGGCTTAGCGACTATGGCTACACCTTC CASSLGRLSDYGYTF . . TRBJ1-2 15 TRBV5-6
TGTGCCAGCAGTGAATCAACTAGCGGGAACTCCTACGAGCAGTACTTC CASSESTSGNSYEQYF . TRBD2 TRBJ2-7 16 TRBV2
TGTGCCACCAGCAGGGAGACCACCGGGGAGCTGTTTTTT CATSRETTGELFF . . TRBJ2-2 13 TRBV15
TGCGCCAGCGGGGGGAGTCCCGGGGAGCTGTTTTTT CASGGSPGELFF . . TRBJ2-2 12 TRBV10-2
TGTGCCAGCAGCTTAGGGGGCGGCTACACCTTC CASSLGGGYTF . . TRBJ1-2 11 TRBV11-2
TGTGCCAGTAGTATGAGGGGGATCAGCACAGATACGCAGTATTTT CASSMRGISTDTQYF . . TRBJ2-3 15 TRBV19
TGTGCCAGCAGCGTATCCCTAGAAGAGACCCAGTACTTC CASSVSLEETQYF . . TRBJ2-5 13 TRBV9
TGTGCCAGCAGCCGTCGTGGGGGGTACACTGAAGCTTTCTTT CASSRRGGYTEAFF . . TRBJ1-1 14 TRBV3-1/TRBV3-2
TGTGCCAGCAGCGTATTAGCGGGAGGCCGCTACACAGATACGCAGTATTTT CASSVLAGGRYTDTQYF . TRBD2 TRBJ2-3 17 TRBV9
TGTGCCAGCAGTTTATGGGGCGACTATGGCTACACCTTC CASSLWGDYGYTF once . TRBJ1-2 13 TRBV27
TGTGCCAGCAGTTTATTAGGTAGCAGAAGCTCCTACAATGAGCAGTTCTTC CASSLLGSRSSYNEQFF . . TRBJ2-1 17 TRBV27
TGTGCCAGCAGCGTAGGGACTAGCGGCACAGATACGCAGTATTTT CASSVGTSGTDTQYF . TRBD2 TRBJ2-3 15 TRBV9
TGTGCCAGCAGCGGGGGACAGGGGCATCAGCCCCAGCATTTT CASSGGQGHQPQHF once TRBD1 TRBJ1-5 14 TRBV9
TGTGCCAGCAGCTCGGGACTAGCAGATCAAGAGACCCAGTACTTC CASSSGLADQETQYF . TRBD2 TRBJ2-5 15 TRBV5-4